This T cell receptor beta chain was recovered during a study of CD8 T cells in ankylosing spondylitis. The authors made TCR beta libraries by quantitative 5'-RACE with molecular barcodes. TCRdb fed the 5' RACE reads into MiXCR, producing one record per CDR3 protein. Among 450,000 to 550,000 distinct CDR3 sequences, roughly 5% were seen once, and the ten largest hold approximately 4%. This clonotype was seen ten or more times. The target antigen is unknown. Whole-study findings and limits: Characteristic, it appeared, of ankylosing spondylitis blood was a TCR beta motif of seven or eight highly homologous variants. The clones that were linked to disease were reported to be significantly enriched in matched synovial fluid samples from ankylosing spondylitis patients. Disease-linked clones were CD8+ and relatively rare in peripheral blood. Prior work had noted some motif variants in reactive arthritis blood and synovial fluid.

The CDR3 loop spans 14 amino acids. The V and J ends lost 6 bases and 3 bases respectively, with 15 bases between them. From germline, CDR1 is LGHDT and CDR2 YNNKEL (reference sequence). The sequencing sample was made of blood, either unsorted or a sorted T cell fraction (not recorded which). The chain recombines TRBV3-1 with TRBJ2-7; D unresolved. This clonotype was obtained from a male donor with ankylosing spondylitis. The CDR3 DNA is TGTGCCAGCAGTGCGAAGCATTACCACTACGAGCAGTACTTC. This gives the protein CASSAKHYHYEQYF.